The rows below give T cell receptor beta chains drawn from one sample of a study of cytomegalovirus exposure and HLA in healthy donors. Here immunoSEQ multiplex PCR was the method, and the copy in TCRdb shows in-frame clones only, minus some. The table includes approximately 150,000 clones, approximately 9% detected once. Sequenced input: PBMCs. The receptors here all came from a male donor in good health and CMV-seronegative. Both conserved end residues are part of each CDR3. D genes are given only for firm matches.

>TRBV7-8|TRBD2|TRBJ2-1
CASSSPTSGTYNEQFF
>TRBV2|TRBD1|TRBJ1-3
CASSPRTGGYTIYF
>TRBV11-3|NA|TRBJ2-1
CASSPFGSYNEQFF
>TRBV29-1|TRBD2|TRBJ2-3
CSDGTSGSQYF
>TRBV7-2|NA|TRBJ2-2
CASSEAISGELFF
>TRBV6-6|NA|TRBJ2-6
CASSKGGSGANVLTF
>TRBV5-4|NA|TRBJ2-7
CASSPTDSYEQYF
>TRBV5-5|NA|TRBJ2-6
CASSLAWGGSSGANVLTF
>TRBV7-3|NA|TRBJ1-1
CASSLGGLNTEAFF
>TRBV19|NA|TRBJ1-2
CASSIEEGYGYGYTF
>TRBV6-5|NA|TRBJ2-6
CASSPQISGANVLTF
>TRBV10-3|NA|TRBJ1-2
CAIRNRTQLYGYTF
>TRBV6-5|NA|TRBJ1-2
CASSYSGTSYGYTF
>TRBV27|NA|TRBJ2-1
CASSLDFSYNEQFF
>TRBV28|NA|TRBJ1-2
CASSLFRDNYGYTF
>TRBV6-5|NA|TRBJ2-7
CASMGGSYEQYF
>TRBV4-3|NA|TRBJ2-7
CASSHGGRYEQYF
>TRBV28|NA|TRBJ2-7
CASSPAEGVYEQYF
>TRBV5-1|NA|TRBJ2-7
CASSFSGSSSYEQYF
>TRBV4-1|NA|TRBJ1-1
CASSRRGRGNTEAFF
>TRBV7-9|NA|TRBJ2-1
CASSARGGVNDEQFF
>TRBV19|TRBD2|TRBJ2-3
CASSIGSGSTDTQYF
>TRBV5-1|TRBD1|TRBJ2-1
CASSSTGGEQFF
>TRBV28|NA|TRBJ1-1
CASSLWGGEGTEAFF
>TRBV2|NA|TRBJ1-1
CASSVKRQDEAFF
>TRBV4-1|TRBD2|TRBJ2-1
CASSQGPPGGGANEQFF
>TRBV30|NA|TRBJ1-2
CAWSRLPGGYTF
>TRBV7-9|NA|TRBJ2-1
CASSLTETRDYEQFF
>TRBV4-1|NA|TRBJ2-2
CASSQVLRVNTGELFF
>TRBV9|TRBD1|TRBJ2-1
CASSTRTGDYNEQFF
>TRBV2|TRBD1|TRBJ1-5
CASSWEDREIQPQHF
>TRBV19|TRBD2|TRBJ2-7
CASSISAGDEQYF
>TRBV28|NA|TRBJ2-1
CASSQRGGWDEQFF
>TRBV7-9|NA|TRBJ1-2
CASSPGLVPYGYTF
>TRBV28|NA|TRBJ1-2
CASSLSGINYGYTF
>TRBV7-9|TRBD1|TRBJ2-3
CASSSPGTAYTGPTDTQYF
>TRBV5-6|NA|TRBJ2-2
CASSLAEGGGTGELFF
>TRBV7-2|NA|TRBJ2-3
CASSLEAGPILTQYF
>TRBV28|TRBD1|TRBJ2-2
CASSQSAWTGNTGELFF
>TRBV5-6|NA|TRBJ1-5
CASSLGAPWQQPQHF
>TRBV29-1|NA|TRBJ1-1
CSVGQNTEAFF
>TRBV30|NA|TRBJ2-5
CAWRSGETQYF
>TRBV5-1|NA|TRBJ2-7
CASSSTDSYEQYF
>TRBV6-5|TRBD2|TRBJ2-7
CASSYRGGSNHEQYF
>TRBV4-3|NA|TRBJ1-1
CASSQDRWRMNTEAFF
>TRBV28|TRBD1|TRBJ1-5
CASSKGTGINQPQHF
>TRBV5-1|NA|TRBJ2-3
CASSLTGRTDTQYF